A single sample gave rise to the 20 T cell receptor beta chains below, sequenced in a study of blood T cell repertoires in COVID-19. Some clones are missing from TCRdb's copy, which holds only in-frame ones; the method was immunoSEQ multiplex PCR. The sample lists 200,000 to 250,000 clones, 85% to 90% occurring once. The sample comprised PBMCs or T cells enriched from blood (not recorded which). These receptors were taken from a woman aged 50 to 65 in a cohort exposed to, infected with or recovered from COVID-19 (not recorded which).

There are a few counts of this clone. The chain couples TRBV3-1 (or the pseudogene TRBV3-2) to TRBJ2-2; TRBD2 aligns across 8 bases. CDR1 is LGHDT, CDR2 YNNKEL, per germline (reference sequence). The V gene end was trimmed by 4 bases and the J gene end by 4 bases; junction bases not matched to a gene: 14. CDR3 size: 18 residues. Here the CDR3 reads CASSPTNGKRGITGELFF. The CDR3 DNA is TGTGCCAGCAGCCCCACTAACGGGAAGCGGGGGATCACCGGGGAGCTGTTTTTT.

Here the CDR3 reads CATLGGTNYGYTF. The CDR3 region has the DNA TGTGCCACCTTGGGGGGAACTAACTATGGCTACACCTTC. The V gene is TRBV19, the J gene TRBJ1-2, with a possible D match to TRBD1 (5 bases). This CDR3 region has 13 residues. V lost 10 bases and J 0 bases, leaving 12 bases between the germline ends. The germline gives CDR1 LNHDA, CDR2 SQIVND (reference sequence).

The chain employs TRBV10-2 and TRBJ1-1; 7 nucleotides agree with TRBD1. Trimming at V came to 6 bases and at J to 6 bases, leaving 7 bases not matched to a gene. This CDR3 spans 13 amino acids. Germline CDR1 reads WSHSY; CDR2 reads SAAADI. CDR3 DNA sequence: TGCGCCAGCAGGACACAGGGGAATTCTGAAGCTTTCTTT. This translates into CASRTQGNSEAFF.

V is TRBV11-3 and J is TRBJ2-5, with 10 bases aligning to TRBD2. The ends lost 5 bases at V and 4 bases at J; junction bases unmatched: 13. Germline CDR1 and CDR2: SGHNT and YENEEA. The CDR3 extends over 17 amino acids. CDR3 sequence: CASSRGSLSGGGETQYF. CDR3 bases: TGTGCCAGCAGCCGCGGAAGTTTAAGCGGGGGGGGAGAGACCCAGTACTTC.

The chain combines TRBV5-1 with TRBJ1-1; 11 nucleotides agree with TRBD1. Germline V lookup: CDR1 SGHRS, CDR2 YFSETQ. The ends lost 3 bases at V and 6 bases at J; junction bases unmatched: 10. The CDR3 has 16 amino acids. The CDR3 region is CASSSIGTGGTPEAFF. The CDR3 bases are TGCGCCAGCAGCTCCATCGGGACAGGGGGGACTCCTGAAGCTTTCTTT.

This chain uses TRBV19 with TRBJ2-7; 8 bases fit TRBD1. CDR1 is LNHDA, CDR2 SQIVND, per germline (reference sequence). J was trimmed by 3 bases and V by 5 bases; bases with no gene match: 3. CDR3 length: 13 amino acids. The DNA for the CDR3 is TGTGCCAGTAGTGCAGGACAGGGCTACGAGCAGTACTTC. As protein: CASSAGQGYEQYF.

CDR3 region: CAIGVGRSYNSPLHF. In nucleotides, the CDR3 is TGTGCCATTGGCGTGGGCAGGTCCTATAATTCACCCCTCCACTTT. The chain has TRBV5-4 and TRBJ1-6; D remains unclear. V gave up 9 bases and J gave up 1 base, with 14 bases separating them. Germline assignment: CDR1 SGHNT and CDR2 YYREEE (reference sequence). The CDR3 sequence is 15 residues long.

This chain links TRBV15 with TRBJ2-4; 8 nucleotides line up with TRBD1. The germline gives CDR1 LNHNV, CDR2 YYDKDF (reference sequence). The CDR3 totals 14 residues. The V segment lost 4 bases and the J segment 7 bases; nucleotides outside the gene matches: 6. CDR3 in DNA: TGTGCCACCAGCAACTCGCAGGGGGCGAACATTCAGTACTTC. Its translation is CATSNSQGANIQYF.

V usage is TRBV5-1 and J usage is TRBJ2-5; 7 bases line up with TRBD1. Germline CDR1 reads SGHRS; CDR2 reads YFSETQ. The ends lost 3 bases at V and 2 bases at J; junction bases unmatched: 4. This CDR3 spans 14 amino acids. CDR3 amino acids: CASSSGTAQETQYF. In DNA form, the CDR3 reads TGCGCCAGCAGCTCCGGGACAGCTCAAGAGACCCAGTACTTC.

The V and J genes are TRBV7-2 and TRBJ2-5; the match to TRBD2 covers 11 bases. The CDR3 contains 15 residues. Germline V CDR1 and CDR2: SGHTA, FQGNSA. Trimming removed 3 bases from V and 2 bases from J; junction bases left unmatched: 2. Written as DNA, the CDR3 is TGTGCCAGCAGCTTGATAGCGGGGGGGCAAGAGACCCAGTACTTC. Its translation: CASSLIAGGQETQYF.

This rearrangement joins TRBV5-1 to TRBJ1-4; TRBD1 matches at 7 bases. Germline-derived CDR1 and CDR2 are SGHRS and YFSETQ. The CDR3 consists of 16 residues. V trimming: 4 bases; J trimming: 5 bases; junction bases outside the gene matches: 11. DNA of the CDR3: TGCGCCAGCAGCGCCGGACAGGCCACGATCAATGAAAAACTGTTTTTT. Protein: CASSAGQATINEKLFF.

The CDR3 loop reads CASSPGTGGFGNQPQHF. The CDR3 DNA reads TGTGCCAGCAGCCCCGGGACAGGGGGCTTCGGCAATCAGCCCCAGCATTTT. The chain carries TRBV27 and TRBJ1-5; 12 positions agree with TRBD1. J gave up 2 bases and V 6 bases, and 8 bases lay outside the gene matches. The CDR3 has 17 residues. In germline, CDR1 is MNHEY, CDR2 SMNVEV (reference sequence).

This chain connects TRBV27 to TRBJ1-2; D might be TRBD1 (6 bases). Germline lookup yields CDR1 MNHEY and CDR2 SMNVEV (reference sequence). The length of the CDR3 is 16 residues. Trimming pared 0 bases from V and 4 bases from J, leaving 15 bases between. DNA for the CDR3: TGTGCCAGCAGTTTATCGGGAACAGGGTCACTCTATGGCTACACCTTC. This sequence encodes CASSLSGTGSLYGYTF.

This chain joins TRBV11-1 and TRBJ2-1; a weak D match, TRBD2 (6 bases). Germline assignment: CDR1 SGHAT and CDR2 FQDESV (reference sequence). V lost 1 base, J lost 10 bases, and 14 bases lay in between. This CDR3 contains 14 residues. Written as DNA, the CDR3 is TGTGCCAGCAGCTTAGATCCCCTTGCGGGGGAGCAGTTCTTC. Protein product: CASSLDPLAGEQFF.

This clone was seen a single time. The J gene is TRBJ1-2, the V gene TRBV5-4; perhaps TRBD1 as D (6 bases). V dropped 7 bases and J dropped 6 bases, with 16 bases sitting between them. Germline loops: CDR1 SGHNT, CDR2 YYREEE (reference sequence). The CDR3 loop spans 13 amino acids. The CDR3 DNA follows: TGTGCCAGCGGCAACAGGGTGGAAAATGGCTACACCTTC. As protein: CASGNRVENGYTF.

The chain has TRBV5-1 and TRBJ1-2; D gene unclear. Trimming pared 0 bases from V and 3 bases from J, leaving 15 bases between. The CDR3 totals 16 residues. The germline V gene has CDR1 SGHRS and CDR2 YFSETQ. The CDR3: CASSLAGGRSDYGYTF. CDR3 bases: TGCGCCAGCAGCTTGGCCGGTGGGAGGAGTGACTATGGCTACACCTTC.

The V gene is TRBV5-1, the J gene TRBJ1-2; 7 positions agree with TRBD1. The CDR3 is made up of 14 amino acids. The germline V gene encodes CDR1 SGHRS and CDR2 YFSETQ. Trimming removed 4 bases from V and 5 bases from J; junction bases left unmatched: 8. The CDR3 DNA is TGCGCCAGCAGCGACGGGACAGCGTCTTATGGCTACACCTTC. The encoded protein is CASSDGTASYGYTF.

This chain links TRBV5-4 with TRBJ2-2; 10 bases align to TRBD2. J was trimmed by 1 base and V by 4 bases; bases with no gene match: 4. The CDR3 has 16 amino acids. Germline loops: CDR1 SGHNT, CDR2 YYREEE (reference sequence). DNA for the CDR3: TGTGCCAGCAGCCTGGGACTAGCGCTGAACACCGGGGAGCTGTTTTTT. Amino acid sequence: CASSLGLALNTGELFF.

The CDR3 DNA sequence: TGTGCCATCAGTGGCCTTGGCGCGACAACAGATACGCAGTATTTT. It codes for CAISGLGATTDTQYF. V and J are TRBV10-3 and TRBJ2-3; D is uncertain. V lost 4 bases, J lost 3 bases, and 14 bases lay in between. Germline CDR1 reads ENHRY; CDR2 reads SYGVKD. This CDR3 region has 15 residues.

The chain recombines TRBV7-6 with TRBJ1-2; D possibly corresponds to TRBD1 (6 bases). V lost 1 base to trimming and J lost 5 bases, with 8 bases between them. Germline CDR1 reads SGHVS; CDR2 reads FNYEAQ. The CDR3 covers 13 residues. The CDR3 DNA follows: TGTGCCAGCAGCTTAGGACAGGATTATGGCTACACCTTC. Protein sequence: CASSLGQDYGYTF.